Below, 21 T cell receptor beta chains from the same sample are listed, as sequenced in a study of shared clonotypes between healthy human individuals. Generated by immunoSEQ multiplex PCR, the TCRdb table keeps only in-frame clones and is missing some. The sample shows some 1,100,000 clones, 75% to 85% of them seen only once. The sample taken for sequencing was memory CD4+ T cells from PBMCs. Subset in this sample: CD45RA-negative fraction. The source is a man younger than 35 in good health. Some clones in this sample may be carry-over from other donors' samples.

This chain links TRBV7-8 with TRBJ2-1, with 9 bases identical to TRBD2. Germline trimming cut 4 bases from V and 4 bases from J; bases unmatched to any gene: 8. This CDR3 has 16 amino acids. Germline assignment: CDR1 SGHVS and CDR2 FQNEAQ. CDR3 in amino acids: CASSSPGLAGYNEQFF. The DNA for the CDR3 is TGTGCCAGCAGCTCCCCAGGGCTAGCGGGGTACAATGAGCAGTTCTTC. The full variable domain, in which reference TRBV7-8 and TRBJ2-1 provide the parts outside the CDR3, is GAGVSQSPRYKVAKRGQDVALRCDPISGHVSLFWYQQALGQGPEFLTYFQNEAQLDKSGLPSDRFFAERPEGSVSTLKIQRTQQEDSAVYLCASSSPGLAGYNEQFFGPGTRLTVL.

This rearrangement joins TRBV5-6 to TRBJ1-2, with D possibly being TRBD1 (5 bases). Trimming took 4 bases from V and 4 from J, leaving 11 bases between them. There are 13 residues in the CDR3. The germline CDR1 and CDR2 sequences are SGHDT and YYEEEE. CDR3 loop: CASSQQDFYGYTF. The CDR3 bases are TGTGCCAGCAGCCAACAGGACTTCTATGGCTACACCTTC.

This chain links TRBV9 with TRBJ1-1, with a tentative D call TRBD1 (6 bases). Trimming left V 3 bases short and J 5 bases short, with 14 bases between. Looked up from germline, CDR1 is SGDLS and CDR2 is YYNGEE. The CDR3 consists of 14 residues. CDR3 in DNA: TGTGCCAGCAGCGCTACAGGGTTTTCGACTGAAGCTTTCTTT. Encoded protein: CASSATGFSTEAFF.

Written as DNA, the CDR3 is TGCGCCAGCAGCCAATTAGCAGCCACCTACAATGAGCAGTTCTTC. Translation: CASSQLAATYNEQFF. The chain uses TRBV4-3 and TRBJ2-1; D call uncertain. The V gene's germline CDR1 is LGHNA and CDR2 YSLEER. V lost 2 bases to trimming and J lost 2 bases, with 10 bases between them. The CDR3 sequence is 15 residues long.

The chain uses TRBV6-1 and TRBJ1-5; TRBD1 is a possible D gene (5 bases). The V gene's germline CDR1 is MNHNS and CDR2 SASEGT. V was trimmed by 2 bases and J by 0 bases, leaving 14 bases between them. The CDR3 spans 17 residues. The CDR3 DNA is TGTGCCAGCAGTGAACTGCCCCAGGGCTATAGCAATCAGCCCCAGCATTTT. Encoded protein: CASSELPQGYSNQPQHF.

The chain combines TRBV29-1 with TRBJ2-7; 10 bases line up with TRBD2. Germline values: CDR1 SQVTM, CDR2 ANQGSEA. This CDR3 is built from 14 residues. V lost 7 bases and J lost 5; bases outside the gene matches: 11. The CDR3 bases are TGCAGCGCCCGCCTAGCGGGAGAAGAAAACGAGCAGTACTTC. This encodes CSARLAGEENEQYF.

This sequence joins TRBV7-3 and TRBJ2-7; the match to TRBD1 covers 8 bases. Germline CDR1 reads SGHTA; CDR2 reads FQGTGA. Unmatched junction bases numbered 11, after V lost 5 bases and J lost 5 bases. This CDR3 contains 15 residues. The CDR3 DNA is TGTGCCAGCAGCCCCACGAGGGCAGGGGGCCACGAGCAGTACTTC. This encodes CASSPTRAGGHEQYF.

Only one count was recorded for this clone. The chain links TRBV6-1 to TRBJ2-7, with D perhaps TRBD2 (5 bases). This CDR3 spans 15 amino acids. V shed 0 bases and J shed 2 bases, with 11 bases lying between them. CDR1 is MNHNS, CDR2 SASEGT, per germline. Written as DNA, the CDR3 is TGTGCCAGCAGTGAAGCGCTTTCGGGGACCTACGAGCAGTACTTC. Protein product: CASSEALSGTYEQYF.

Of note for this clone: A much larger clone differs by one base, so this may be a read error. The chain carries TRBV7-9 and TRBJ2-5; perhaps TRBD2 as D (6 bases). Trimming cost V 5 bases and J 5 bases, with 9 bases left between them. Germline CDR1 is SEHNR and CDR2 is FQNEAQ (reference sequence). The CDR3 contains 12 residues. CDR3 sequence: CASSPRGETQYF. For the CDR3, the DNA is TGTGCCAGCAGCCCCCGGGGGGAGACCCAGTACTTC.

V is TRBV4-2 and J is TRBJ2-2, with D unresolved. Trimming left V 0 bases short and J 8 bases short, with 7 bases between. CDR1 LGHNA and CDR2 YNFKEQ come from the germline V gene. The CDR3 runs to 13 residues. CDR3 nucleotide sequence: TGTGCCAGCAGCCAAGATCTTGGTGGGGAGCTGTTTTTT. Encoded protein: CASSQDLGGELFF.

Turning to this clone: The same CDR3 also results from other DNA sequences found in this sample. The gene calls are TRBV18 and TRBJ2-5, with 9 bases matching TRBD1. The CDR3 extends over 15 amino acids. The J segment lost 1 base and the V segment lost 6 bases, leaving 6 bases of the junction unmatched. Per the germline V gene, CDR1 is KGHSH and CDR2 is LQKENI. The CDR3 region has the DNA TGTGCCAGCTCTCCCGGGACAGGGCCCCAAGAGACCCAGTACTTC. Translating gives CASSPGTGPQETQYF.

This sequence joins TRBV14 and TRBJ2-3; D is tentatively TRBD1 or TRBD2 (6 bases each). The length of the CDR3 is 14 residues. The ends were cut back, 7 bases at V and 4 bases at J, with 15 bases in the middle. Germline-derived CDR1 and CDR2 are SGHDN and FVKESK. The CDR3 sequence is CASTYGGPADTQYF. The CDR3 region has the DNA TGTGCCAGCACCTATGGGGGGCCCGCAGATACGCAGTATTTT.

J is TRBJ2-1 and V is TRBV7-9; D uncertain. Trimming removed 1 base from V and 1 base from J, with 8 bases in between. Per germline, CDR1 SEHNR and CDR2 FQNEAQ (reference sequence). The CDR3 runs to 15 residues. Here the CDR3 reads CASSLGAVSYNEQFF. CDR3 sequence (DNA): TGTGCCAGCAGCTTAGGGGCGGTATCCTACAATGAGCAGTTCTTC.

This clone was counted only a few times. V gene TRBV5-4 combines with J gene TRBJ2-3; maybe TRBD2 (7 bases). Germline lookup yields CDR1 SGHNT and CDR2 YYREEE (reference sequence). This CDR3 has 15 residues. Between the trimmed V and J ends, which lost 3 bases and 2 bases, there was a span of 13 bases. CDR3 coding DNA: TGTGCCAGCAGCTGGGGAGGGGGGGACACAGATACGCAGTATTTT. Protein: CASSWGGGDTDTQYF.

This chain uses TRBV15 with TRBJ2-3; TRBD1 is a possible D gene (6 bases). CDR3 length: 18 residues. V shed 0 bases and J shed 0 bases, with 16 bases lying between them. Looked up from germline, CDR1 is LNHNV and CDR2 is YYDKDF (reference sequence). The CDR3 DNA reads TGTGCCACCAGCAGAGATCCCCGCGTGGACAGTAGCACAGATACGCAGTATTTT. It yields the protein CATSRDPRVDSSTDTQYF.

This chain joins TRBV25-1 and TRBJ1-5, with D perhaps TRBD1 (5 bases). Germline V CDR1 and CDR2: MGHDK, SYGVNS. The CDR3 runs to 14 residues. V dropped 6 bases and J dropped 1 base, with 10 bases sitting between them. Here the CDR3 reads CASSRVSSNQPQHF. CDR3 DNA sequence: TGTGCCAGCAGCAGGGTTTCGAGCAATCAGCCCCAGCATTTT.

The CDR3, as DNA: TGTGCCAGCAGCCTTGGGTTAGCGGGAGGCTCCTACAATGAGCAGTTCTTC. Encoded protein: CASSLGLAGGSYNEQFF. The rearrangement uses TRBV11-3 and TRBJ2-1; 10 nucleotides align to TRBD2. The CDR3 extends over 17 amino acids. Looked up from germline, CDR1 is SGHNT and CDR2 is YENEEA. J lost 0 bases, V lost 5 bases, and 7 bases had no gene match.

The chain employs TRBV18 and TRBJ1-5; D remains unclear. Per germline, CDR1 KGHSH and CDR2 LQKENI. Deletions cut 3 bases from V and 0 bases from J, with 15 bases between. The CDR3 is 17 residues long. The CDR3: CASSPVVSVNSNQPQHF. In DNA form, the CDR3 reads TGTGCCAGCTCACCCGTTGTGTCAGTTAATAGCAATCAGCCCCAGCATTTT.

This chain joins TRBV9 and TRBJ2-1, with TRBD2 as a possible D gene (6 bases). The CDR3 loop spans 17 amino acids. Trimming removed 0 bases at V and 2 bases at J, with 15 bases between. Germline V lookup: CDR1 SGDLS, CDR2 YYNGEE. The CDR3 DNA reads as TGTGCCAGCAGCGTAGCTAGTGTGGGACTTACCTACAATGAGCAGTTCTTC. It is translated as CASSVASVGLTYNEQFF.

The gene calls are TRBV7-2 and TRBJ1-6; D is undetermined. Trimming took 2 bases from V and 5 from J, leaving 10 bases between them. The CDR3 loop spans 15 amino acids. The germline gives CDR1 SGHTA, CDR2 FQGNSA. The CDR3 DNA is TGTGCCAGCAGCTTACTTGGAAACAATAATTCACCCCTCCACTTT. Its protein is CASSLLGNNNSPLHF.

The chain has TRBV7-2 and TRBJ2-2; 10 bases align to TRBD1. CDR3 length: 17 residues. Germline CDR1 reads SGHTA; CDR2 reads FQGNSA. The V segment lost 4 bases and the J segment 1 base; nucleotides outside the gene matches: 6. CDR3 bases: TGTGCCAGCAGCTATAAGACAGGGGGCTGGAACACCGGGGAGCTGTTTTTT. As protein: CASSYKTGGWNTGELFF.